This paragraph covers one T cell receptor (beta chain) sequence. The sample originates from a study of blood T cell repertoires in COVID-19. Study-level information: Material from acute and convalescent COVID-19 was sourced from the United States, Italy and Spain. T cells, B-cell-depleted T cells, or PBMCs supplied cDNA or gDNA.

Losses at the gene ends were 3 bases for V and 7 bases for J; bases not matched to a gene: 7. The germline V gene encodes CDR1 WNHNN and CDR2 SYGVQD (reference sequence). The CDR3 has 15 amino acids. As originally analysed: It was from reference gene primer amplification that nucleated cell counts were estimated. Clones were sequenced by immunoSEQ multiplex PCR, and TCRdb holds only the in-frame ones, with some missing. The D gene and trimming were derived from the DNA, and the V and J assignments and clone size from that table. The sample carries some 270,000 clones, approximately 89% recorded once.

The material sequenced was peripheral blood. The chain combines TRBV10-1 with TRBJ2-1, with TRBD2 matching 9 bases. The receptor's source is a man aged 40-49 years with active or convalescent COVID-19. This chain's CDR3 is CASSDERGVVNEQFF. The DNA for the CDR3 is TGCGCCAGCAGTGACGAGCGGGGGGTGGTTAATGAGCAGTTCTTC.